Listed here is a single T cell receptor beta chain. The antigen remains undetermined. The sample is drawn from a study of regulatory T cells in long-lasting Graves disease. Study outcomes and limitations: Sample size was small, which may have lowered accuracy. TRBV28 was favored in persistent disease, as were TRBJ1-2 and TRBJ2-5.

In germline, CDR1 is KGHSH, CDR2 LQKENI. With 3 bases removed from V and 7 bases from J, the gap between germline ends came to 18 bases. This CDR3 has 15 residues. With iRepertoire HTBI primers and Arm-PCR of CDR3 regions, TCR beta libraries were built. Via MiXCR, TCRdb re-called the multiplex PCR reads, giving one row per CDR3 protein. The sample holds under 500,000 distinct CDR3 sequences, around 20% seen once. Time point specified: persistent/refractory GD, antithyroid drugs over 5 years with positive TRAb. After RNA was extracted from PBMCs, the TCR library was made from it. The clonotype originates from a female donor with Graves disease. The sample was peripheral blood mononuclear cells (PBMCs), taken when the disease was refractory, from a patient treated with antithyroid drugs. V usage is TRBV18 and J usage is TRBJ1-1; a weak D match, TRBD1 (5 bases). The CDR3 DNA follows: TGTGCCAGCTCACCTAAAGATAGGGACCCGGTTGAAGCTTTCTTT. This encodes CASSPKDRDPVEAFF. Complete variable domain (other parts from reference TRBV18 and TRBJ1-1): NAGVMQNPRHLVRRRGQEARLRCSPMKGHSHVYWYRQLPEEGLKFMVYLQKENIIDESGMPKERFSAEFPKEGPSILRIQQVVRGDSAAYFCASSPKDRDPVEAFFGQGTRLTVV.